A selection of T cell receptor beta chains follows, all from one sample in a study of T-cell reconstitution after alpha-beta-depleted transplantation in children. Using its own MiXCR run on the PCR reads, TCRdb lists one record per CDR3 protein. The sample has more than 400,000 distinct CDR3 sequences; roughly two fifths are singletons. The material was PBMCs, obtained before TCRalphabeta/CD19-depleted stem cell transplant. Every receptor here comes from a girl aged 2-10 years with aplastic anemia, due to receive a stem cell transplant. CDR3s include the opening cysteine and the closing phenylalanine or tryptophan. A D gene is named only where the DNA matches it firmly. Some rows mark clone size as missing; the rest say once, few, many or name a class of expanded clone.

cdr3_nt	cdr3_aa	clone_size	d_call	v_call	j_call
TGTGCCACCAGCAGAGACCCGGGGAAGGCTGGCTACACCTTC	CATSRDPGKAGYTF	NA	NA	TRBV15	TRBJ1-2
TGTGCCAGCAGTACGAGCAGTGGGGGGGGACTAGAGGAGACCCAGTACTTC	CASSTSSGGGLEETQYF	NA	TRBD2	TRBV28	TRBJ2-5
TGCAGTGCTAGTTACAGGGACACCCCCTACGAGCAGTACTTC	CSASYRDTPYEQYF	NA	NA	TRBV20-1	TRBJ2-7
TGTGCCAGCAGCTTCGGGAGTGATACGCAGTATTTT	CASSFGSDTQYF	few	NA	TRBV5-1	TRBJ2-3
TGTGCCACCGGGCCGGGGACAGGGTCATTATATGAGCAGTTCTTC	CATGPGTGSLYEQFF	many	TRBD1	TRBV19	TRBJ2-1
TGTGCCAGCCGTCCGGGACTAGCTATCACCGGGGAGCTGTTTTTT	CASRPGLAITGELFF	many	TRBD2	TRBV2	TRBJ2-2
TGTGCCAGCAGCTTATCGGGACTAGCCTACGAGCAGTACTTC	CASSLSGLAYEQYF	NA	TRBD2	TRBV11-2	TRBJ2-7
TGCGCCAGCAGTGAGTCACAGGGCACCAAAAACATTCAGTACTTC	CASSESQGTKNIQYF	few	NA	TRBV10-2	TRBJ2-4
TGTGCCAGCAGCCCGACCAGCTCTGGAAACACCATATATTTT	CASSPTSSGNTIYF	NA	NA	TRBV6-1	TRBJ1-3
TGTGCCAGCAGTTCTTACACCGGGACAGAAGCATCCTATGGCTACACCTTC	CASSSYTGTEASYGYTF	few	TRBD1	TRBV12-3/TRBV12-4	TRBJ1-2
TGTGCCAGCAGCGGGGACCGCCTCCTGGAGCAGTACTTC	CASSGDRLLEQYF	NA	NA	TRBV7-2	TRBJ2-7
TGCGCCAGCAGCCTCCAGCAGACCCAGTACTTC	CASSLQQTQYF	NA	NA	TRBV5-1	TRBJ2-5
TGTGCCAGCAGGGCGAGGACAGTTTACAATGAGCAGTTCTTC	CASRARTVYNEQFF	NA	NA	TRBV7-9	TRBJ2-1
TGCAGTGCCTTAGGACAGGGGAATTCACCCCTCCACTTT	CSALGQGNSPLHF	NA	TRBD1	TRBV20-1	TRBJ1-6
TGTGCCAGCAGCGCCGGCAGGGGAATGAATGAGCAGTTCTTC	CASSAGRGMNEQFF	NA	NA	TRBV9	TRBJ2-1
TGCGCCAGCAGCTTGCGAAGTGCAGATACGCAGTATTTT	CASSLRSADTQYF	few	NA	TRBV5-1	TRBJ2-3
TGTGCCTGGAGTGTAAAGGGTCTCCGGGATGACTACACCTTC	CAWSVKGLRDDYTF	NA	NA	TRBV30	TRBJ1-2
TGTGCCAGCCGAAAGAAGGGACTAGCGGGAGGAAACAATGAGCAGTTCTTC	CASRKKGLAGGNNEQFF	NA	TRBD2	TRBV6-5	TRBJ2-1
TGTGCCAGCAGCTCACTAGCGGGCTCCTACGAGCAGTACTTC	CASSSLAGSYEQYF	many	TRBD2	TRBV7-6	TRBJ2-7
TGCGCCAGCAGTTACGCGGACGGTTTCTCTGGAAACACCATATATTTT	CASSYADGFSGNTIYF	many	NA	TRBV5-1	TRBJ1-3
TGTGCCAGCAGTTTTAGCGGGGCGTCTCACAATGAGCAGTTCTTC	CASSFSGASHNEQFF	once	TRBD2	TRBV12-3/TRBV12-4	TRBJ2-1
TGCAGTGCTAGAGACGACGGCGACTCACCCCTCCACTTT	CSARDDGDSPLHF	few	NA	TRBV20-1	TRBJ1-6
TGTGCCAGCAGCTTGCAGGGGGGAACCGGACTAGCTTCGGAGACCCAGTACTTC	CASSLQGGTGLASETQYF	few	NA	TRBV11-2	TRBJ2-5
TGCAGTGCTAGAGATTGGCAGGGGGCCACTGAAGCTTTCTTT	CSARDWQGATEAFF	NA	TRBD1	TRBV20-1	TRBJ1-1
TGTGCCATCAGGCTCCGGGACAGGGCATCTGAAGCTTTCTTT	CAIRLRDRASEAFF	NA	TRBD1	TRBV10-3	TRBJ1-1
TGTGCCAGCCATAGGTTGGAGGAGCAGTTCTTC	CASHRLEEQFF	few	NA	TRBV7-9	TRBJ2-1
TGTGCCAGCAGTCCGGGCCTGGCTTACGAGCAGTACTTC	CASSPGLAYEQYF	many	NA	TRBV12-3/TRBV12-4	TRBJ2-7
TGTGCTAGTGGTTTGGGCTCTGGAAACACCATATATTTT	CASGLGSGNTIYF	once	NA	TRBV12-5	TRBJ1-3
TGCGCCAGCAGCTTCAGGCCAGAAGAGACCCAGTACTTC	CASSFRPEETQYF	many	NA	TRBV5-1	TRBJ2-5
TGTGCCAGCAGTCCGGGACTATGGGACTACGAGCAGTACTTC	CASSPGLWDYEQYF	many	TRBD2	TRBV27	TRBJ2-7
TGTGCCAGCAGTTCGGGACAGGAGAACGGGGAGACCCAGTACTTC	CASSSGQENGETQYF	few	TRBD1	TRBV27	TRBJ2-5
TGTGCCAGCAGCCTACAGGGGGCGGATCAGCCCCAGCATTTT	CASSLQGADQPQHF	few	TRBD1	TRBV3-1	TRBJ1-5
TGCAGTGCTCGAGCTAGCGGGATCACCGGGGAGCTGTTTTTT	CSARASGITGELFF	few	TRBD2	TRBV20-1	TRBJ2-2
TGTGCCATCAGTGAGTCGTCTAGCGGGGGACAAGAGACCCAGTACTTC	CAISESSSGGQETQYF	once	TRBD2	TRBV10-3	TRBJ2-5
TGTGCCACCAGTGATACTAGCCGAAGCTCCTACAATGAGCAGTTCTTC	CATSDTSRSSYNEQFF	NA	NA	TRBV24-1	TRBJ2-1
TGTGCCACCAGCAGAAAAAAGACAGGGGGCTCTGGAAACACCATATATTTT	CATSRKKTGGSGNTIYF	NA	TRBD1	TRBV15	TRBJ1-3
TGCGCCAGCTCGATCTTGGGGAATCGAGGCTACACAGATACGCAGTATTTT	CASSILGNRGYTDTQYF	many	NA	TRBV5-1	TRBJ2-3
TGCAGTGCTAGCCCCGCTTGGGGGGGGTACTTC	CSASPAWGGYF	NA	TRBD2	TRBV20-1	TRBJ2-4
TGCGCCAGCAGCCAGACCGGGACTAGCGGAATCAATGAGCAGTTCTTC	CASSQTGTSGINEQFF	NA	TRBD2	TRBV4-1	TRBJ2-1
TGTGCCAGCAGCCCACTGACAGGGGGCAATGAGCAGTTCTTC	CASSPLTGGNEQFF	NA	TRBD1	TRBV2	TRBJ2-1
TGCAGCGTTGAAGGGGGGCCTACATTGTACAATGAGCAGTTCTTC	CSVEGGPTLYNEQFF	NA	NA	TRBV29-1	TRBJ2-1
TGCGCCAGCAGCTTGGCCTGGAGGGGGGATGAGCAGTTCTTC	CASSLAWRGDEQFF	NA	NA	TRBV5-1	TRBJ2-1
TGTGCCAGCTCACAAAACGGACTAGAAGACAACAATGAGCAGTTCTTC	CASSQNGLEDNNEQFF	NA	TRBD2	TRBV18	TRBJ2-1
TGTGCCAGCAGTTACTCCTCGGCTCCGGGATCCCAGCATTTT	CASSYSSAPGSQHF	few	NA	TRBV6-2/TRBV6-3	TRBJ1-5
TGCAGCGTTAGGACAGACCCTGGAAACACCATATATTTT	CSVRTDPGNTIYF	few	NA	TRBV29-1	TRBJ1-3
TGTGCCAGCAGTTTAGGGGGGACAGGGCCCCATCAGCCCCAGCATTTT	CASSLGGTGPHQPQHF	NA	TRBD1	TRBV12-3/TRBV12-4	TRBJ1-5
TGTGCCAGCTCATCCGGATTAAACATTCAGTACTTC	CASSSGLNIQYF	NA	NA	TRBV18	TRBJ2-4
TGTGCCAGCAGTCCGCCGGGACTAGACGCAGATACGCAGTATTTT	CASSPPGLDADTQYF	few	TRBD2	TRBV12-3/TRBV12-4	TRBJ2-3
TGTGCCATCAGACCGGGGAGCGGGAGGTCCACAGATACGCAGTATTTT	CAIRPGSGRSTDTQYF	many	TRBD2	TRBV10-3	TRBJ2-3
TGCGCCAGCAGCCAGCCAGGGGCGTCTAACTATGGCTACACCTTC	CASSQPGASNYGYTF	many	NA	TRBV4-1	TRBJ1-2
TGCAGTGCTAGAGATGGCGGAGACATACAAGAGACCCAGTACTTC	CSARDGGDIQETQYF	NA	NA	TRBV20-1	TRBJ2-5